Below are 15 T cell receptor beta chains sequenced from a single sample in a study of T cells in narcolepsy. Data came from immunoSEQ multiplex PCR; TCRdb stores just in-frame clones and leaves some out. The sample has about 21,000 clones; about 90% are singletons. Material: CD45RA- memory CD4+ T cells from PBMCs. All receptors derive from a human donor with narcolepsy.

The chain carries TRBV30 and TRBJ1-3; unclear D gene. CDR3 size: 12 residues. The V and J ends lost 2 bases and 4 bases respectively, with 6 bases between them. In germline, CDR1 is GTSNPN, CDR2 SVGIG (reference sequence). The CDR3 reads CAWSKLGNTIYF. CDR3 sequence (DNA): TGTGCCTGGAGTAAATTAGGAAACACCATATATTTT.

This clone was counted a few times. The chain employs TRBV10-1 and TRBJ2-3, with 13 bases matching TRBD2. Germline trimming cut 5 bases from V and 2 bases from J; bases unmatched to any gene: 4. This CDR3 has 16 residues. Germline CDR1 is WNHNN and CDR2 is SYGVQD (reference sequence). CDR3 sequence: CASSPGLAGSTDTQYF. DNA of the CDR3: TGCGCCAGCAGTCCGGGACTAGCGGGATCCACAGATACGCAGTATTTT.

This clone came up a few times. The chain uses TRBV10-3 and TRBJ1-3; D remains unclear. Trimming cost V 6 bases and J 0 bases, with 6 bases left between them. There are 13 residues in the CDR3. Germline values: CDR1 ENHRY, CDR2 SYGVKD. The CDR3 nucleotides are TGTGCCATCAGCCCGGGCTCTGGAAACACCATATATTTT. Protein: CAISPGSGNTIYF.

The V call is TRBV2, the J call TRBJ2-7; D is uncertain. The CDR3 sequence is 13 residues long. CDR1 and CDR2 (germline): SNHLY, FYNNEI. The germline V and J ends were trimmed by 2 bases and 9 bases, with 14 bases remaining between them. The CDR3 nucleotides read TGTGCCAGCAGTGAACCTAAGGCCCCGGGGCAGTACTTC. Translating it yields CASSEPKAPGQYF.

V is TRBV19 and J is TRBJ2-7; 10 bases line up with TRBD1. Germline V gives CDR1 LNHDA, CDR2 SQIVND (reference sequence). The CDR3 is 14 amino acids. The junction had 7 bases not matched to a gene; V was cut back by 9 bases and J by 2 bases. This CDR3 is CASKSGTGAYEQYF. CDR3 sequence (DNA): TGTGCCAGCAAATCCGGGACAGGGGCCTACGAGCAGTACTTC.

CDR3 in amino acids: CASKLKPGRGDYGYTF. The CDR3 coding sequence is TGTGCCAGTAAGCTCAAACCCGGGAGAGGAGACTATGGCTACACCTTC. This chain joins TRBV19 and TRBJ1-2, with D unclear. CDR1 and CDR2 (germline): LNHDA, SQIVND (reference sequence). Trimming left V 7 bases short and J 3 bases short, with 21 bases between. The CDR3 covers 16 residues.

The V call is TRBV4-2, the J call TRBJ2-6; D gene unclear. Germline V gene data show CDR1 as LGHNA and CDR2 as YNFKEQ. With 1 base removed from V and 4 bases from J, the gap between germline ends came to 11 bases. The CDR3 contains 16 residues. The CDR3 DNA reads as TGTGCCAGCAGCCAAGCTCGATCTGGCGGGGCCAACGTCCTGACTTTC. This codes for CASSQARSGGANVLTF.

The genes are TRBV18 and TRBJ2-7, with D possibly matching TRBD1 (5 bases). Germline V gene data show CDR1 as KGHSH and CDR2 as LQKENI. This CDR3 comprises 14 residues. The germline V and J ends were trimmed by 3 bases and 2 bases, with 11 bases remaining between them. CDR3 sequence: CASSPGQGTYEQYF. For the CDR3, the DNA is TGTGCCAGCTCACCCGGACAAGGGACCTACGAGCAGTACTTC.

This chain connects TRBV28 to TRBJ1-1; no firm D call. Trimming stripped 6 bases from V and 1 base from J, with 3 bases between. The CDR3 totals 11 residues. Germline CDR1 and CDR2: MDHEN and SYDVKM. The CDR3 is CASRWNTEAFF. The DNA for the CDR3 is TGTGCCAGCAGGTGGAACACTGAAGCTTTCTTT.

With regard to this clone: At one of its ends the junction is not consistent with the germline gene, which may arise from a read error. V gene TRBV4-2 combines with J gene TRBJ2-2; no reliable D call. The CDR3 length is 15 residues. CDR1 LGHNA and CDR2 YNFKEQ come from the germline V gene. The CDR3: CASSKEAMGTGELFF. The DNA of the CDR3 is TGTGCCAGCAGCAAAGAGGCTATGGGCACCGGGGAGCTGTTTTTT.

The chain employs TRBV5-1 and TRBJ2-7; D is tentatively TRBD1 or TRBD2 (7 bases each). The CDR3 runs to 13 residues. Germline V gene lookup returns CDR1 SGHRS and CDR2 YFSETQ. Trimming removed 4 bases from V and 6 bases from J, with 14 bases in between. In nucleotides, the CDR3 is TGCGCCAGCAGCGGCAGGGAGGGGGCCGAGCAGTACTTC. Protein product: CASSGREGAEQYF.

This chain connects TRBV5-6 to TRBJ2-1, with 12 bases lining up with TRBD2. In germline, CDR1 is SGHDT, CDR2 YYEEEE. The CDR3 runs to 16 residues. J gave up 7 bases and V 4 bases, and 9 bases lay outside the gene matches. This CDR3 is CASSPGLAGKGNEQFF. CDR3 DNA sequence: TGTGCCAGCAGCCCCGGACTAGCGGGAAAAGGGAATGAGCAGTTCTTC. Full variable domain (rest looked up from reference TRBV5-6 and TRBJ2-1): DAGVTQSPTHLIKTRGQQVTLRCSPKSGHDTVSWYQQALGQGPQFIFQYYEEEERQRGNFPDRFSGHQFPNYSSELNVNALLLGDSALYLCASSPGLAGKGNEQFFGPGTRLTVL.

A single count supports this clone. This sequence joins TRBV5-4 and TRBJ2-5, with TRBD1 matching over 8 bases. The V and J ends lost 0 bases and 2 bases, in that order; junction bases with no gene match: 6. CDR3 size: 16 residues. The germline V gene has CDR1 SGHNT and CDR2 YYREEE (reference sequence). CDR3 coding DNA: TGTGCCAGCAGCTTGGGGACAGGGTCGGGACAAGAGACCCAGTACTTC. Protein product: CASSLGTGSGQETQYF.

The rearrangement links TRBV5-1 to TRBJ2-2; 15 bases are a match to TRBD2. V was clipped by 3 bases and J by 5 bases; unmatched bases: 2. The CDR3 consists of 16 residues. Germline CDR1 reads SGHRS; CDR2 reads YFSETQ. CDR3 in amino acids: CASSSGTSGRTGELFF. DNA for the CDR3: TGCGCCAGCAGCTCCGGGACTAGCGGGAGGACCGGGGAGCTGTTTTTT.

CDR3 region: CASSSLGTGDGEQYF. The CDR3, as DNA: TGCGCCAGCAGCTCCCTCGGGACAGGGGATGGTGAGCAGTACTTC. V usage is TRBV5-1 and J usage is TRBJ2-7, with 10 bases fitting TRBD1. Unmatched junction bases numbered 10, after V lost 3 bases and J lost 7 bases. The germline V gene encodes CDR1 SGHRS and CDR2 YFSETQ. The CDR3 has 15 amino acids.